These T cell receptor beta chains were read from a single sample in a study of shared clonotypes between healthy human individuals. Using immunoSEQ multiplex PCR, the repertoire was profiled, and TCRdb retains in-frame clones only, with some absent. Of over 2 million clones in the sample, 85% to 95% were seen once. Sequencing was done on a sample of naive CD4+ T cells from PBMCs. The receptors were sampled from a man in his late teens or twenties in good health. Some clones in this sample may be carry-over from other donors' samples. The CDR3 runs from the conserved cysteine through the conserved F or W. A D gene is named only where the DNA matches it firmly. The listing skips clone size in some rows; elsewhere it reads once, few, many or a size class.

D gene: TRBD1
J gene: TRBJ1-1
clone size: NA
V gene: TRBV15
CDR3 protein: CATSRARTGSATEAFF
CDR3 DNA: TGTGCCACCAGCAGAGCGAGGACAGGCAGTGCCACTGAAGCTTTCTTT

D gene: NA
J gene: TRBJ2-5
clone size: once
V gene: TRBV29-1
CDR3 protein: CSVEGIGNQETQYF
CDR3 DNA: TGCAGCGTTGAAGGGATTGGGAACCAAGAGACCCAGTACTTC

D gene: NA
J gene: TRBJ2-2
clone size: NA
V gene: TRBV6-4
CDR3 protein: CASSDRAGELFF
CDR3 DNA: TGTGCCAGCAGTGACCGGGCCGGGGAGCTGTTTTTT

D gene: NA
J gene: TRBJ2-3
clone size: NA
V gene: TRBV21-1
CDR3 protein: CASSPRDRGTDTQYF
CDR3 DNA: TGTGCCAGCAGCCCTCGGGACAGGGGCACAGATACGCAGTATTTT

D gene: NA
J gene: TRBJ2-3
clone size: NA
V gene: TRBV30
CDR3 protein: CAWSTGGSTDTQYF
CDR3 DNA: TGTGCCTGGAGTACTGGCGGTAGCACAGATACGCAGTATTTT

D gene: NA
J gene: TRBJ2-4
clone size: NA
V gene: TRBV11-2
CDR3 protein: CASSPARGWNIQYF
CDR3 DNA: TGTGCCAGCAGCCCAGCACGAGGGTGGAACATTCAGTACTTC

D gene: NA
J gene: TRBJ2-7
clone size: once
V gene: TRBV5-1
CDR3 protein: CASSLGGGISYEQYF
CDR3 DNA: TGCGCCAGCAGCTTGGGTGGCGGGATCTCCTACGAGCAGTACTTC

D gene: NA
J gene: TRBJ1-4
clone size: NA
V gene: TRBV6-6
CDR3 protein: CASSYSRGRLFF
CDR3 DNA: TGTGCCAGCAGTTACTCGAGAGGGAGACTGTTTTTT

D gene: NA
J gene: TRBJ1-1
clone size: once
V gene: TRBV6-6
CDR3 protein: CASSFDGGGTEAFF
CDR3 DNA: TGTGCCAGCAGTTTCGACGGGGGCGGCACTGAAGCTTTCTTT

D gene: TRBD2
J gene: TRBJ2-7
clone size: NA
V gene: TRBV28
CDR3 protein: CATGTSGRREQYF
CDR3 DNA: TGTGCCACCGGGACTAGCGGGAGGCGCGAGCAGTACTTC

D gene: NA
J gene: TRBJ2-1
clone size: NA
V gene: TRBV7-3
CDR3 protein: CASSLVGGTTYNEQFF
CDR3 DNA: TGTGCCAGCAGCTTAGTTGGCGGGACAACCTACAATGAGCAGTTCTTC

D gene: TRBD2
J gene: TRBJ2-3
clone size: NA
V gene: TRBV7-2
CDR3 protein: CASSPGSGSPTDTQYF
CDR3 DNA: TGTGCCAGCAGCCCAGGCAGCGGGAGTCCCACAGATACGCAGTATTTT

D gene: TRBD2
J gene: TRBJ2-7
clone size: once
V gene: TRBV18
CDR3 protein: CASSPSLAWYEQYF
CDR3 DNA: TGTGCCAGCTCACCGTCACTAGCGTGGTACGAGCAGTACTTC

D gene: TRBD2
J gene: TRBJ2-7
clone size: NA
V gene: TRBV7-2
CDR3 protein: CASSRREAGVYEQYF
CDR3 DNA: TGTGCCAGCAGCAGAAGGGAGGCGGGAGTCTACGAGCAGTACTTC

D gene: NA
J gene: TRBJ2-7
clone size: NA
V gene: TRBV6-5
CDR3 protein: CASSYSTAGSYEQYF
CDR3 DNA: TGTGCCAGCAGTTACTCGACGGCCGGCTCCTACGAGCAGTACTTC

D gene: NA
J gene: TRBJ2-3
clone size: NA
V gene: TRBV5-1
CDR3 protein: CASSPGMTAGRTDTQYF
CDR3 DNA: TGCGCCAGCAGCCCGGGGATGACGGCGGGAAGGACAGATACGCAGTATTTT

D gene: TRBD2
J gene: TRBJ2-1
clone size: NA
V gene: TRBV5-3
CDR3 protein: CARSSGTSGRAALNEQFF
CDR3 DNA: TGTGCCAGAAGCTCCGGGACTAGCGGGAGGGCCGCTCTTAATGAGCAGTTCTTC

D gene: NA
J gene: TRBJ1-2
clone size: once
V gene: TRBV7-2
CDR3 protein: CASSLNYAASYGYTF
CDR3 DNA: TGTGCCAGCAGCTTAAACTACGCCGCATCATATGGCTACACCTTC

D gene: TRBD1
J gene: TRBJ1-4
clone size: NA
V gene: TRBV11-2
CDR3 protein: CASSWGTAHNEKLFF
CDR3 DNA: TGTGCCAGCAGCTGGGGGACAGCTCATAATGAAAAACTGTTTTTT

D gene: TRBD1
J gene: TRBJ1-4
clone size: NA
V gene: TRBV7-9
CDR3 protein: CASSSPGQANEKLFF
CDR3 DNA: TGTGCCAGCAGCTCACCGGGACAGGCTAATGAAAAACTGTTTTTT

D gene: NA
J gene: TRBJ1-4
clone size: NA
V gene: TRBV5-1
CDR3 protein: CASSFSPANEKLFF
CDR3 DNA: TGCGCCAGCAGCTTCTCACCGGCTAATGAAAAACTGTTTTTT

D gene: NA
J gene: TRBJ2-3
clone size: NA
V gene: TRBV7-6
CDR3 protein: CASRSQELTSDTQYF
CDR3 DNA: TGTGCCAGCAGGTCACAGGAGCTCACCTCAGATACGCAGTATTTT

D gene: NA
J gene: TRBJ2-5
clone size: NA
V gene: TRBV10-3
CDR3 protein: CAIRGGETQYF
CDR3 DNA: TGTGCCATCAGAGGTGGGGAGACCCAGTACTTC

D gene: NA
J gene: TRBJ2-7
clone size: NA
V gene: TRBV29-1
CDR3 protein: CSAAGDSYEQYF
CDR3 DNA: TGCAGCGCAGCTGGGGACTCCTACGAGCAGTACTTC

D gene: TRBD2
J gene: TRBJ2-4
clone size: NA
V gene: TRBV5-1
CDR3 protein: CASRRLAGGGENIQYF
CDR3 DNA: TGCGCCAGCAGAAGATTAGCGGGAGGTGGGGAAAACATTCAGTACTTC

D gene: TRBD2
J gene: TRBJ2-1
clone size: NA
V gene: TRBV11-2
CDR3 protein: CASSPFIAGAWFYNEQFF
CDR3 DNA: TGTGCCAGCAGCCCATTTATTGCGGGAGCTTGGTTCTACAATGAGCAGTTCTTC

D gene: TRBD1
J gene: TRBJ1-1
clone size: few
V gene: TRBV29-1
CDR3 protein: CSVRQGVNTEAFF
CDR3 DNA: TGCAGCGTCAGACAGGGGGTCAACACTGAAGCTTTCTTT

D gene: NA
J gene: TRBJ1-5
clone size: NA
V gene: TRBV5-1
CDR3 protein: CASSLGLQAGNQPQHF
CDR3 DNA: TGCGCCAGCAGCTTGGGCCTCCAAGCGGGCAATCAGCCCCAGCATTTT

D gene: NA
J gene: TRBJ1-1
clone size: once
V gene: TRBV2
CDR3 protein: CASSATETNTEAFF
CDR3 DNA: TGTGCCAGCAGTGCGACAGAAACGAACACTGAAGCTTTCTTT

D gene: NA
J gene: TRBJ1-1
clone size: NA
V gene: TRBV29-1
CDR3 protein: CSGAGWVTEAFF
CDR3 DNA: TGCAGCGGAGCGGGGTGGGTCACTGAAGCTTTCTTT

D gene: NA
J gene: TRBJ2-7
clone size: NA
V gene: TRBV28
CDR3 protein: CASREGQTSYEQYF
CDR3 DNA: TGTGCCAGCAGGGAGGGACAGACCTCCTACGAGCAGTACTTC

D gene: NA
J gene: TRBJ2-7
clone size: NA
V gene: TRBV6-6
CDR3 protein: CASSYRDTDYEQYF
CDR3 DNA: TGTGCCAGCAGTTACCGGGACACCGATTACGAGCAGTACTTC

D gene: TRBD1
J gene: TRBJ2-7
clone size: NA
V gene: TRBV11-2
CDR3 protein: CASSSPDRSNYEQYF
CDR3 DNA: TGTGCCAGCAGCTCCCCGGACAGGTCCAATTACGAGCAGTACTTC

D gene: TRBD2
J gene: TRBJ2-2
clone size: NA
V gene: TRBV7-9
CDR3 protein: CASSLSLAGNTGELFF
CDR3 DNA: TGTGCCAGCAGCTTATCCCTAGCGGGGAACACCGGGGAGCTGTTTTTT

D gene: NA
J gene: TRBJ2-2
clone size: NA
V gene: TRBV27
CDR3 protein: CASTRTRGTLNTGELFF
CDR3 DNA: TGTGCCAGCACCCGTACTAGAGGGACACTGAACACCGGGGAGCTGTTTTTT

D gene: NA
J gene: TRBJ1-2
clone size: NA
V gene: TRBV29-1
CDR3 protein: CSVGLKYGNYGYTF
CDR3 DNA: TGCAGCGTTGGGTTGAAGTACGGCAACTATGGCTACACCTTC

D gene: TRBD2
J gene: TRBJ2-7
clone size: NA
V gene: TRBV13
CDR3 protein: CASSLPSSGSAYEQYF
CDR3 DNA: TGTGCCAGCAGCTTACCCTCTAGCGGGTCTGCCTACGAGCAGTACTTC

D gene: NA
J gene: TRBJ2-2
clone size: NA
V gene: TRBV30
CDR3 protein: CAWSVLAVGGELFF
CDR3 DNA: TGTGCCTGGAGTGTACTAGCAGTAGGCGGGGAGCTGTTTTTT

D gene: NA
J gene: TRBJ2-7
clone size: NA
V gene: TRBV2
CDR3 protein: CASRKRLDDEQYF
CDR3 DNA: TGTGCCAGCAGGAAGCGGTTAGACGACGAGCAGTACTTC

D gene: TRBD1
J gene: TRBJ2-1
clone size: NA
V gene: TRBV11-2
CDR3 protein: CASSVDRDGEQFF
CDR3 DNA: TGTGCCAGCAGCGTCGACAGGGACGGGGAGCAGTTCTTC

D gene: NA
J gene: TRBJ2-7
clone size: once
V gene: TRBV5-4
CDR3 protein: CASSLGGRGNYEQYF
CDR3 DNA: TGTGCCAGCAGCTTGGGGGGAAGGGGAAACTACGAGCAGTACTTC

D gene: NA
J gene: TRBJ1-2
clone size: few
V gene: TRBV27
CDR3 protein: CASSPSSTF
CDR3 DNA: TGTGCCAGCAGTCCCTCGTCCACCTTC

D gene: NA
J gene: TRBJ1-2
clone size: NA
V gene: TRBV11-2
CDR3 protein: CASSLGLQGLHGYTF
CDR3 DNA: TGTGCCAGCAGCTTAGGGCTCCAGGGGTTACATGGCTACACCTTC

D gene: TRBD1
J gene: TRBJ1-2
clone size: NA
V gene: TRBV6-1
CDR3 protein: CAGNPGQWNYGYTF
CDR3 DNA: TGTGCCGGAAATCCGGGACAGTGGAACTATGGCTACACCTTC

D gene: TRBD2
J gene: TRBJ2-3
clone size: once
V gene: TRBV28
CDR3 protein: CASSLLSSGMVDTQYF
CDR3 DNA: TGTGCCAGCAGTTTATTGTCTAGCGGGATGGTAGATACGCAGTATTTT

D gene: TRBD1
J gene: TRBJ1-5
clone size: NA
V gene: TRBV6-1
CDR3 protein: CASSGTGGSNQPQHF
CDR3 DNA: TGTGCCAGCAGCGGGACAGGGGGGAGCAATCAGCCCCAGCATTTT

D gene: TRBD2
J gene: TRBJ2-5
clone size: NA
V gene: TRBV5-6
CDR3 protein: CASSSPLGRAAGTQYF
CDR3 DNA: TGTGCCAGCAGCTCCCCACTCGGGAGGGCGGCAGGGACCCAGTACTTC

D gene: NA
J gene: TRBJ1-2
clone size: NA
V gene: TRBV18
CDR3 protein: CASSLRDRFSSYGYTF
CDR3 DNA: TGTGCCAGCTCACTTCGAGACAGGTTTTCATCCTATGGCTACACCTTC

D gene: TRBD1
J gene: TRBJ2-3
clone size: once
V gene: TRBV9
CDR3 protein: CASSVTGADTQYF
CDR3 DNA: TGTGCCAGCAGCGTGACAGGGGCAGATACGCAGTATTTT

D gene: TRBD1
J gene: TRBJ2-5
clone size: NA
V gene: TRBV19
CDR3 protein: CASSIVTGPQYF
CDR3 DNA: TGTGCCAGTAGTATAGTGACAGGGCCCCAGTACTTC

D gene: TRBD1
J gene: TRBJ2-2
clone size: NA
V gene: TRBV7-2
CDR3 protein: CASSGQGHTGELFF
CDR3 DNA: TGTGCCAGCAGCGGACAGGGTCACACCGGGGAGCTGTTTTTT